A selection of T cell receptor beta chains follows, all from one sample in a study of radiotherapy plus CTLA-4 blockade in lung cancer. Produced via immunoSEQ multiplex PCR; TCRdb's table is partial and in-frame only. Of 20,000 to 30,000 clones in the sample, less than 80% were seen once. Sample: peripheral blood, taken from a patient treated with radiotherapy plus ipilimumab. The receptor set was obtained from a human donor with non-small cell lung cancer whose response to radiotherapy plus ipilimumab could not be evaluated. Both conserved end residues are part of each CDR3. D genes are given only for firm matches. A row's size may be missing; if present it is once, few, many or a size class.

>TRBV5-4|.|.|TRBJ2-6
TGTGCCAGCAGGGGCTGGGGGCGTGGGGCCAACGTCCTGACTTTC
CASRGWGRGANVLTF
>TRBV10-3|.|TRBD1|TRBJ2-7
TGTGCCATCAGTGAGTCCGGGACAGTAGGCTACGAGCAGTACTTC
CAISESGTVGYEQYF
>TRBV28|few|TRBD1|TRBJ2-7
TGTGCCAGCAGCTTGGGACAGTCCTCCTACGAGCAGTACTTC
CASSLGQSSYEQYF
>TRBV5-1|.|.|TRBJ1-2
TGCGCCAGCAGCTTGGATGCTGTGAGTGGCTACACCTTC
CASSLDAVSGYTF
>TRBV15|.|.|TRBJ1-2
TGTGCCACCAGCAGAGATTGGGGGGGATCCTATGGCTACACCTTC
CATSRDWGGSYGYTF
>TRBV19|.|TRBD1|TRBJ2-7
TGTGCCAGTAGTAAAAGGACAGGCTCCTACGAGCAGTACTTC
CASSKRTGSYEQYF
>TRBV18|.|TRBD2|TRBJ2-3
TGTGCCAGCTCTGATCGACAGGGGACTAGCGGACCCAAAACCACAGATACGCAGTATTTT
CASSDRQGTSGPKTTDTQYF
>TRBV28|.|.|TRBJ1-3
TGTGCCAGCAGTTTACCAGGGGCAGATGGAAACACCATATATTTT
CASSLPGADGNTIYF
>TRBV7-2|.|TRBD2|TRBJ2-1
TGTGCCAGCAGCTCTCAAGCGGGAGTATCCTACAATGAGCAGTTCTTC
CASSSQAGVSYNEQFF
>TRBV6-6|.|TRBD2|TRBJ2-7
TGTGCCACCGACACCGGGGAGCTAGCGGGAGCTTACGAGCAGTACTTC
CATDTGELAGAYEQYF
>TRBV5-1|.|.|TRBJ1-1
TGCGCCAGCAGCTGGACAGCCAACACTGAAGCTTTCTTT
CASSWTANTEAFF
>TRBV6-1|few|.|TRBJ2-7
TGTGCCAGCCGCGGCGGAGGGCGATCCTACGAGCAGTACTTC
CASRGGGRSYEQYF
>TRBV5-4|.|TRBD2|TRBJ2-7
TGTGCCAGCAGTTCGACTAGCGGAACCTACGAGCAGTACTTC
CASSSTSGTYEQYF
>TRBV28|.|TRBD2|TRBJ2-1
TGTGCCAGCAGTCCGTTCCTAGGGACTAGCGGACATAACAATGAGCAGTTCTTC
CASSPFLGTSGHNNEQFF
>TRBV19|.|TRBD2|TRBJ2-1
TGTGCCAGTAACCTAGGACTAGCGGTTAACAATGAGCAGTTCTTC
CASNLGLAVNNEQFF
>TRBV7-2|.|TRBD2|TRBJ2-1
TGTGCCAGCAGCCCCCCGGGACTAGCGGGTCACAATGAGCAGTTCTTC
CASSPPGLAGHNEQFF
>TRBV30|.|.|TRBJ2-7
TGTGCCTGGGCCGCAGGGATCTCCTACGAGCAGTACTTC
CAWAAGISYEQYF
>TRBV5-4|.|.|TRBJ2-3
TGTGCCAGCAGCGGCGCCGGACTTGGCGCAGATACGCAGTATTTT
CASSGAGLGADTQYF
>TRBV5-1|once|.|TRBJ2-7
TGCGCCAGCAGCCAGGAATCCTACGAGCAGTACTTC
CASSQESYEQYF
>TRBV29-1|.|TRBD1|TRBJ1-5
TGCAGCGTGTGGACAGGGGGCGGGCAGCCCCAGCATTTT
CSVWTGGGQPQHF
>TRBV5-6|.|TRBD2|TRBJ2-5
TGTGCCAGCAGCTTCGGACTAGCGGGACAAGAGACCCAGTACTTC
CASSFGLAGQETQYF
>TRBV5-1|few|TRBD1|TRBJ1-1
TGCGCCAGCAGCAACGGACAGGGTTCGTTTGCTGCTTTCTTT
CASSNGQGSFAAFF
>TRBV5-1|.|TRBD1|TRBJ1-6
TGCGCCAGCAGCATTGGGACAGGGATGAGTAACGATAATTCACCCCTCCACTTT
CASSIGTGMSNDNSPLHF
>TRBV7-9|.|.|TRBJ1-2
TGTGCCAGCAGCTTACAGGGAGGCACATATGGCTACACCTTC
CASSLQGGTYGYTF
>TRBV15|.|.|TRBJ2-1
TGTGCCACCAGCAGAGAGGGTCGAGCGTCAGGGGGGAATGAGCAGTTCTTC
CATSREGRASGGNEQFF
>TRBV4-1|.|TRBD2|TRBJ2-3
TGCGCCAGCAGCCAAGGGGAAGCGGGAATCATATATACGCAGTATTTT
CASSQGEAGIIYTQYF
>TRBV5-1|.|TRBD1|TRBJ2-7
TGCGCCAGCAGCTTAGACAGGGCGTCCTACGAGCAGTACTTC
CASSLDRASYEQYF
>TRBV7-8|medium-sized|TRBD1|TRBJ1-5
TGTGCCAGCAGCTTAGCCCGGGACAGTTATAGCAATCAGCCCCAGCATTTT
CASSLARDSYSNQPQHF
>TRBV7-7|.|.|TRBJ1-1
TGTGCCAGCAGCCGGGACTTTGGGACTGAAGCTTTCTTT
CASSRDFGTEAFF
>TRBV5-1|.|.|TRBJ2-3
TGCGCCAGCAGCTTGGGGTCACGGGGGGATACGCAGTATTTT
CASSLGSRGDTQYF
>TRBV29-1|.|TRBD1|TRBJ2-5
TGCAGCGTTGAGTCGGACAGGGCTTTTCGGACCCAGTACTTC
CSVESDRAFRTQYF
>TRBV11-1|.|TRBD2|TRBJ2-1
TGTGCCAGCAGCTTGGGACTAGCGGGAGCCCTCGGGGATGAGCAGTTCTTC
CASSLGLAGALGDEQFF
>TRBV5-1|.|.|TRBJ2-1
TGCGCCAGCAGCTTGGCCTGGCCTAGCTCCTACAATGAGCAGTTCTTC
CASSLAWPSSYNEQFF
>TRBV30|once|TRBD1|TRBJ1-5
TGTGCCTGGAGTTCAATCCCCTGGACAGGGGGCCACGCAAGCAATCAGCCCCAGCATTTT
CAWSSIPWTGGHASNQPQHF
>TRBV7-2|.|.|TRBJ1-2
TGTGCCAGCAGCCCGCGTACAGGGCCCCTTGGCTACACCTTC
CASSPRTGPLGYTF
>TRBV27|.|TRBD2|TRBJ2-3
TGTGCCAGCAGTTTGAAAGCGGGAGGGCCGTGGGATACGCAGTATTTT
CASSLKAGGPWDTQYF
>TRBV5-1|.|.|TRBJ1-1
TGCGCCAGCAGCTTGTTGGGGGGATTGAACACTGAAGCTTTCTTT
CASSLLGGLNTEAFF
>TRBV29-1|.|.|TRBJ1-5
TGCAGCGTTGCGCAGGGGAATAGCAATCAGCCCCAGCATTTT
CSVAQGNSNQPQHF
>TRBV6-5|.|TRBD2|TRBJ2-3
TGTGCCAGCAGTAGAGCGGGAGGGCGGACAGATACGCAGTATTTT
CASSRAGGRTDTQYF
>TRBV6-5|few|.|TRBJ2-7
TGTGCCAGCAGTTACTATGACTTCCCGTACGAGCAGTACTTC
CASSYYDFPYEQYF
>TRBV10-2|.|TRBD2|TRBJ2-7
TGCGCCAGCACTCTGACTAGCGGGGCTTCCGAGCAGTACTTC
CASTLTSGASEQYF